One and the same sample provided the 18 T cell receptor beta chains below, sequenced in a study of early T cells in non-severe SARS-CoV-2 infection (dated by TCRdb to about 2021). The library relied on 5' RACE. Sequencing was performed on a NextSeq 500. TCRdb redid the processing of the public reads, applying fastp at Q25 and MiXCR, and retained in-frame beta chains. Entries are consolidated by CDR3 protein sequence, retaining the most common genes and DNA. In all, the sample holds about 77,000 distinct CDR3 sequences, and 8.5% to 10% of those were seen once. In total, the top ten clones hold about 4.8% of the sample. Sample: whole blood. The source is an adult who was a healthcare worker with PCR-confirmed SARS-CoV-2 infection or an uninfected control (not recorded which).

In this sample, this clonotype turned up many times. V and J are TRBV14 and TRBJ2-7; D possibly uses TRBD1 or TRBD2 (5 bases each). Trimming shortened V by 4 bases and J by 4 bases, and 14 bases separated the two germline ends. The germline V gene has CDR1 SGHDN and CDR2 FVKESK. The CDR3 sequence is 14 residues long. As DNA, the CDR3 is TGTGCCAGCAGCCCACTAGGACACCTTTACGAGCAGTACTTC. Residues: CASSPLGHLYEQYF. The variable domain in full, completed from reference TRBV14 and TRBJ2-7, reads EAGVTQFPSHSVIEKGQTVTLRCDPISGHDNLYWYRRVMGKEIKFLLHFVKESKQDESGMPNNRFLAERTGGTYSTLKVQPAELEDSGVYFCASSPLGHLYEQYFGPGTRLTVT.

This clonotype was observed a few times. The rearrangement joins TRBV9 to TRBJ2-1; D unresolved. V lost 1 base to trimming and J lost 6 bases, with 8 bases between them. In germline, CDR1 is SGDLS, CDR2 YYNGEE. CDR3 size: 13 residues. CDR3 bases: TGTGCCAGCAGCGTATCAGTGTCCAATGAGCAGTTCTTC. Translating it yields CASSVSVSNEQFF.

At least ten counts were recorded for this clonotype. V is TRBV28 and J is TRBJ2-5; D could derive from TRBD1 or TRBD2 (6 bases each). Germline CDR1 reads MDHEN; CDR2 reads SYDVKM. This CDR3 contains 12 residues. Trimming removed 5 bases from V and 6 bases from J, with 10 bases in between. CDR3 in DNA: TGTGCCAGCAGTCGCGGGGACAAGACCCAGTACTTC. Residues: CASSRGDKTQYF.

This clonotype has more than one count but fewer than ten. The CDR3 region has the DNA TGTGCCAGTAGTTCCGGACAGAATCAGCCCCAGCATTTT. This translates into CASSSGQNQPQHF. This chain uses TRBV19 with TRBJ1-5, with a weak D call TRBD1 (6 bases). Trimming left V 5 bases short and J 4 bases short, with 9 bases between. The germline V gene has CDR1 LNHDA and CDR2 SQIVND (reference sequence). The CDR3 length is 13 residues.

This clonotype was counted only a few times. CDR3: CAISESQLGLAGEAGELFF. The CDR3 DNA is TGTGCCATCAGTGAGTCCCAACTAGGACTAGCGGGAGAGGCCGGGGAGCTGTTTTTT. The chain is built from TRBV10-3 and TRBJ2-2; 13 bases match TRBD2. Germline lookup yields CDR1 ENHRY and CDR2 SYGVKD. Unmatched junction bases numbered 10, after V lost 0 bases and J lost 6 bases. The CDR3 is made up of 19 amino acids.

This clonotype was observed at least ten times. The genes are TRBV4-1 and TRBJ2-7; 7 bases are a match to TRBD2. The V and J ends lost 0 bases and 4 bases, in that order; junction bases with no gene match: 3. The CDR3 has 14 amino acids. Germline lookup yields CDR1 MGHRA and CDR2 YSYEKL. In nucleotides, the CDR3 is TGCGCCAGCAGCCAAGAAGGACTAGGTTACGAGCAGTACTTC. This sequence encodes CASSQEGLGYEQYF.

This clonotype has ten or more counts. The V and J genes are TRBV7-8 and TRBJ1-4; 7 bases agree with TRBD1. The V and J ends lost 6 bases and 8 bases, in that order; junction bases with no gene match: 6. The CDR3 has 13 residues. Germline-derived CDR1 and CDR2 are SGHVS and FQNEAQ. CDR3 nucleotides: TGTGCCAGCAGTATCGGGGACAGAGAAAAACTGTTTTTT. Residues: CASSIGDREKLFF.

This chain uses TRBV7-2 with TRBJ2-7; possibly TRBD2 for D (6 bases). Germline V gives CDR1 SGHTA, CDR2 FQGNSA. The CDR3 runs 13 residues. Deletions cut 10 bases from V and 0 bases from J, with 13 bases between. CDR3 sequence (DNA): TGTGCCACCGCGGGGACCCGCTCCTACGAGCAGTACTTC. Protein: CATAGTRSYEQYF. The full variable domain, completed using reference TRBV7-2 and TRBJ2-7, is GAGVSQSPSNKVTEKGKDVELRCDPISGHTALYWYRQSLGQGLEFLIYFQGNSAPDKSGLPSDRFSAERTGGSVSTLTIQRTQQEDSAVYLCATAGTRSYEQYFGPGTRLTVT.

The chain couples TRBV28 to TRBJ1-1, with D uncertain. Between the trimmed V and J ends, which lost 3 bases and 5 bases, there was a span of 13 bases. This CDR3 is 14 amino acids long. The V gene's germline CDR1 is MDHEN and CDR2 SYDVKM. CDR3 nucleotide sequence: TGTGCCAGCAGTTTCGGCGGGATTAGGACTGAAGCTTTCTTT. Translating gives CASSFGGIRTEAFF. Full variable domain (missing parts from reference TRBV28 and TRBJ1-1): DVKVTQSSRYLVKRTGEKVFLECVQDMDHENMFWYRQDPGLGLRLIYFSYDVKMKEKGDIPEGYSVSREKKERFSLILESASTNQTSMYLCASSFGGIRTEAFFGQGTRLTVV.

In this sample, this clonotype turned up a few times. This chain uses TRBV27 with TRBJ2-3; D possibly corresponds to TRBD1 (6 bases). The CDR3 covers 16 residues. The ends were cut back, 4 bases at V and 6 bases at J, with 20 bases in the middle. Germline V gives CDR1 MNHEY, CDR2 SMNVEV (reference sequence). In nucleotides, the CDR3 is TGTGCCAGCAGTTCAAAACAGGGCTCCTTGAGGGATACGCAGTATTTT. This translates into CASSSKQGSLRDTQYF.

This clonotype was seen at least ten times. The CDR3 loop reads CAWRGAGGGTDTQYF. For the CDR3, the DNA is TGTGCCTGGAGAGGAGCGGGAGGGGGAACAGATACGCAGTATTTT. The chain couples TRBV30 to TRBJ2-3, with 10 bases lining up with TRBD2. V lost 3 bases to trimming and J lost 3 bases; unmatched junction nucleotides: 6. The CDR3 covers 15 residues. Germline-derived CDR1 and CDR2 are GTSNPN and SVGIG (reference sequence).

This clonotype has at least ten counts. The CDR3 nucleotides read TGTGCCAGCACTTTGTTGGCAGGGGACACCGGGGAGCTGTTTTTT. Its protein is CASTLLAGDTGELFF. The rearrangement uses TRBV9 and TRBJ2-2, with D tentatively TRBD1 (6 bases). The CDR3 covers 15 residues. Trimming pared 6 bases from V and 3 bases from J, leaving 15 bases between. From germline, CDR1 is SGDLS and CDR2 YYNGEE. The full variable domain, completed using reference TRBV9 and TRBJ2-2, is DSGVTQTPKHLITATGQRVTLRCSPRSGDLSVYWYQQSLDQGLQFLIQYYNGEERAKGNILERFSAQQFPDLHSELNLSSLELGDSALYFCASTLLAGDTGELFFGEGSRLTVL.

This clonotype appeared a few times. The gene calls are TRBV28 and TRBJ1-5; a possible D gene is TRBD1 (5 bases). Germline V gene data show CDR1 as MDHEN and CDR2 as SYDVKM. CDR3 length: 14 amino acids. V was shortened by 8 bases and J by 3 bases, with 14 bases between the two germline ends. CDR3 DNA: TGTGCCAGCCTCCCAGGGAAGGTCAATCAGCCCCAGCATTTT. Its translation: CASLPGKVNQPQHF.

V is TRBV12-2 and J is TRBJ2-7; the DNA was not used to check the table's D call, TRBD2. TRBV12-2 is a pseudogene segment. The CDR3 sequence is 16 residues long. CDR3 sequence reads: CASRLGPQLETYEQYF. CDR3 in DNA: TGTGCAAGTCGCTTAGGGCCACAACTAGAGACCTACGAGCAGTACTTC.

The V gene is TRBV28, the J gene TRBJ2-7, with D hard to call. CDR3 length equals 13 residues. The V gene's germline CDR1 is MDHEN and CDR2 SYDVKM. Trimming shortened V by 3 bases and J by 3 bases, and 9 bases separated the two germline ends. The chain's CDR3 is CASSFGYLYEQYF. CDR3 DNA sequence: TGTGCCAGCAGTTTTGGCTACCTCTACGAGCAGTACTTC.

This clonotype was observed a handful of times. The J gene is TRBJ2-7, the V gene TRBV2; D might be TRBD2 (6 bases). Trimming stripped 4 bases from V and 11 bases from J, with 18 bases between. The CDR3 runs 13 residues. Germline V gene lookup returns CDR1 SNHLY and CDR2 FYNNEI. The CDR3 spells CASSGGLTPPEYF. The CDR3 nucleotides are TGTGCCAGCAGTGGGGGACTGACTCCCCCGGAGTACTTC. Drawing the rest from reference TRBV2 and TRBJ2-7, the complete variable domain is EPEVTQTPSHQVTQMGQEVILRCVPISNHLYFYWYRQILGQKVEFLVSFYNNEISEKSEIFDDQFSVERPDGSNFTLKIRSTKLEDSAMYFCASSGGLTPPEYFGPGTRLTVT.

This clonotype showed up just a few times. The CDR3 DNA sequence: TGCGCCAGCAGCTACATAGCGGGAGCACAGTACGAGCAGTACTTC. As protein: CASSYIAGAQYEQYF. This sequence joins TRBV5-1 and TRBJ2-7; 9 bases are a match to TRBD2. The CDR3 is 15 amino acids. The V gene end was trimmed by 3 bases and the J gene end by 4 bases; junction bases not matched to a gene: 8. The germline gives CDR1 SGHRS, CDR2 YFSETQ.

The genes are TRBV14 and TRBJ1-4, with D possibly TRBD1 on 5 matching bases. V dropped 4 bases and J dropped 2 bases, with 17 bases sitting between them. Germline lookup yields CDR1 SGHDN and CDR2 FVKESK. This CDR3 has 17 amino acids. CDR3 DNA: TGTGCCAGCAGCCCAGACAGCACCCCATGGACTAATGAAAAACTGTTTTTT. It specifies CASSPDSTPWTNEKLFF.